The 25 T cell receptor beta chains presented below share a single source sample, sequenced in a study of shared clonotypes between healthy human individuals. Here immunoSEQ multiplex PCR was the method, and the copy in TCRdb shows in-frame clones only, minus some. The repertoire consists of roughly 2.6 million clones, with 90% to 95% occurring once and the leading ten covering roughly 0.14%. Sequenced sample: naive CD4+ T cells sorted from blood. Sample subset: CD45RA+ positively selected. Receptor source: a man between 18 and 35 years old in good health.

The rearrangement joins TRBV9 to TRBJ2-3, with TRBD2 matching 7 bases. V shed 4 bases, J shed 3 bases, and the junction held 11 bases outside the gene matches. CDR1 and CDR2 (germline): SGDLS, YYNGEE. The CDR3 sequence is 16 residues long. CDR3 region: CASSPRGGSLTDTQYF. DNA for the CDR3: TGTGCCAGCAGCCCCAGAGGCGGGAGTCTGACAGATACGCAGTATTTT.

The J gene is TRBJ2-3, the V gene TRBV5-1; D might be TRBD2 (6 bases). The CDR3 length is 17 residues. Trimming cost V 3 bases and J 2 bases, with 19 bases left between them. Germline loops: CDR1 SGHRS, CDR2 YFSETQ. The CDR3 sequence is CASSWGDGGPLTDTQYF. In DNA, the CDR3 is TGCGCCAGCAGCTGGGGGGATGGGGGACCCCTCACAGATACGCAGTATTTT.

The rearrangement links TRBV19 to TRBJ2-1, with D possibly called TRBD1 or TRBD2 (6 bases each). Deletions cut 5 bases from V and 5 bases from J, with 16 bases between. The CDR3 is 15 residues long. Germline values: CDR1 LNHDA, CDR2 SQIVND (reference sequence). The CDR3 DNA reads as TGTGCCAGTAGTGCGGAGGGGGGTATCAACAATGAGCAGTTCTTC. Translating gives CASSAEGGINNEQFF.

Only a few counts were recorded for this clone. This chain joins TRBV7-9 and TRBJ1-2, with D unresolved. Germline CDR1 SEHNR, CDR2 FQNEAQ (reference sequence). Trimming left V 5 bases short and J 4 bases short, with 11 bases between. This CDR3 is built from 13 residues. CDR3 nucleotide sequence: TGTGCCAGCAGCACGGACGGCCCCTATGGCTACACCTTC. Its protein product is CASSTDGPYGYTF.

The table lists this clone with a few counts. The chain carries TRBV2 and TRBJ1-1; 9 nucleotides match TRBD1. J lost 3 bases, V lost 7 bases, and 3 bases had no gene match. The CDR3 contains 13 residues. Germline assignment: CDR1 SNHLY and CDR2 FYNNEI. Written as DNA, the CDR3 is TGTGCCAGCACCCGGGACAGGGACACTGAAGCTTTCTTT. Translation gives CASTRDRDTEAFF.

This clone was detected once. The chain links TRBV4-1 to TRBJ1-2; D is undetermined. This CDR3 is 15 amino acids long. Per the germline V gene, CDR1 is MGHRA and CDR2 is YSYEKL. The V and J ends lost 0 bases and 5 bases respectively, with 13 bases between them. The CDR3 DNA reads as TGCGCCAGCAGCCAAGATGAACCCCTAGGGTATGGCTACACCTTC. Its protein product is CASSQDEPLGYGYTF.

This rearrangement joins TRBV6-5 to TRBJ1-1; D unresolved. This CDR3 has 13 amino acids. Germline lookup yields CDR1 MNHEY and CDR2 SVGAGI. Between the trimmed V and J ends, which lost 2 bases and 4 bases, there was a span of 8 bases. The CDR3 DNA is TGTGCCAGCAGTTACGGCCCGGGCACTGAAGCTTTCTTT. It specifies CASSYGPGTEAFF.

The CDR3 DNA follows: TGTGCCACCAGCAGAGATTTGGGGACAAAAGAATTCTCTGGGGCCAACGTCCTGACTTTC. This encodes CATSRDLGTKEFSGANVLTF. The V gene is TRBV15, the J gene TRBJ2-6, with D perhaps matching TRBD1 (6 bases). Trimming removed 0 bases at V and 0 bases at J, with 18 bases between. Germline V gene sequence: CDR1 LNHNV, CDR2 YYDKDF (reference sequence). CDR3 size: 20 residues.

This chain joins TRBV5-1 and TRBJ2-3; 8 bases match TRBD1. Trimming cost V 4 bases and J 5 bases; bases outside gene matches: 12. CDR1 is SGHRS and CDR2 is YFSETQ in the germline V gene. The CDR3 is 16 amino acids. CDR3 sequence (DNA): TGCGCCAGCAGCCTGGACGCGACAGGGGCCATAGATACGCAGTATTTT. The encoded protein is CASSLDATGAIDTQYF.

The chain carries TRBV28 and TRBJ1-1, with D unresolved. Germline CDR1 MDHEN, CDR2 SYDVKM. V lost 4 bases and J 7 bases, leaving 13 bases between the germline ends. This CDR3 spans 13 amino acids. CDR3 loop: CASSSTVWYEAFF. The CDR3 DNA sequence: TGTGCCAGCAGTTCCACCGTTTGGTATGAAGCTTTCTTT.

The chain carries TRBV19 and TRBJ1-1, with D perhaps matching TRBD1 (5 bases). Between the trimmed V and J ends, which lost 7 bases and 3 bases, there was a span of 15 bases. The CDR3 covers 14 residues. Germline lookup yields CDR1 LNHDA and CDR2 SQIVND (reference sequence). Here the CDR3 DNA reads TGTGCCAGTACCCCGGAGGGGATGGACACTGAAGCTTTCTTT. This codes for CASTPEGMDTEAFF.

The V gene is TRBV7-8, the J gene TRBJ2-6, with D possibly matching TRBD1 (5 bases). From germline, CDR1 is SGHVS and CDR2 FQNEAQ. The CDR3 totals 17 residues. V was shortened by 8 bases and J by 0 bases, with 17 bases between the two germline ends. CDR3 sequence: CASEVQGFSSGANVLTF. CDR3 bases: TGTGCCAGCGAGGTCCAGGGATTTAGCTCTGGGGCCAACGTCCTGACTTTC.

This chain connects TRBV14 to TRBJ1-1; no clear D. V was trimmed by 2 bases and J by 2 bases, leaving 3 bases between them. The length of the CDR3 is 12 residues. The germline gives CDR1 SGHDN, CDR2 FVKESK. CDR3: CASSQQNTEAFF. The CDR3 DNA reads TGTGCCAGCAGCCAACAAAACACTGAAGCTTTCTTT.

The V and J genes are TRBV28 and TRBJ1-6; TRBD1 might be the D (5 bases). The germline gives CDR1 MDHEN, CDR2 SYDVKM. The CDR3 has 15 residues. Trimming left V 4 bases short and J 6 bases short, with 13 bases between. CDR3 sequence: CASSSLGTVNSPLHF. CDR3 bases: TGTGCCAGCAGTTCCCTCGGGACGGTTAATTCACCCCTCCACTTT.

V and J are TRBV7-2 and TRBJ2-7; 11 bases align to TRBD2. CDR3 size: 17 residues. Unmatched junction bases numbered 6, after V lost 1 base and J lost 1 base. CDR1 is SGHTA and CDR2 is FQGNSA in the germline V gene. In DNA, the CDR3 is TGTGCCAGCAGCTTAGATAGCGGGAGGGCCGGGTCCTACGAGCAGTACTTC. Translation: CASSLDSGRAGSYEQYF.

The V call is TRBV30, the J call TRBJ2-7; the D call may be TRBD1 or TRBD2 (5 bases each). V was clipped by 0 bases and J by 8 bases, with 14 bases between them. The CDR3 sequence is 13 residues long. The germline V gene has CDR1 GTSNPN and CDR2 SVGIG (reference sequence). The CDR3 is CAWSVPLGDKQYF. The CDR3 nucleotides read TGTGCCTGGAGTGTACCTTTGGGGGATAAGCAGTACTTC.

CDR3 nucleotide sequence: TGTGCCAGCAGCCCATATACAGGGAATGCTAACTATGGCTACACCTTC. The encoded protein is CASSPYTGNANYGYTF. The rearrangement links TRBV5-5 to TRBJ1-2, with D possibly matching TRBD1 (6 bases). Germline V gene data show CDR1 as SGHKS and CDR2 as YYEKEE (reference sequence). CDR3 size: 16 residues. Trimming shortened V by 4 bases and J by 0 bases, and 16 bases separated the two germline ends.

The CDR3 here is CASREMTGWSSYEQYF. The CDR3 nucleotides are TGTGCCAGCAGAGAAATGACAGGGTGGAGCTCCTACGAGCAGTACTTC. The V call is TRBV6-1, the J call TRBJ2-7; 7 bases are shared with TRBD1. CDR1 MNHNS and CDR2 SASEGT come from the germline V gene. CDR3 length: 16 residues. V lost 6 bases and J lost 0; bases outside the gene matches: 11.

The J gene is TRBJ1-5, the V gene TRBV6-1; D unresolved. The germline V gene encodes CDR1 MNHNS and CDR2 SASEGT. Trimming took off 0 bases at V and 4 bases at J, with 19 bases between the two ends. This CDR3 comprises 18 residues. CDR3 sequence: CASSEALSWMAENQPQHF. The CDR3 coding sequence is TGTGCCAGCAGTGAAGCGCTCAGTTGGATGGCAGAAAATCAGCCCCAGCATTTT.

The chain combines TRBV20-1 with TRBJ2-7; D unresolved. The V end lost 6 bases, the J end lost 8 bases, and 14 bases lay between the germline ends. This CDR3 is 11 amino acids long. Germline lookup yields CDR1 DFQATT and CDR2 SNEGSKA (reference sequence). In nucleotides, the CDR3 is TGCAGTGCGACAATCAAGGAGCAGCAGTACTTC. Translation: CSATIKEQQYF.

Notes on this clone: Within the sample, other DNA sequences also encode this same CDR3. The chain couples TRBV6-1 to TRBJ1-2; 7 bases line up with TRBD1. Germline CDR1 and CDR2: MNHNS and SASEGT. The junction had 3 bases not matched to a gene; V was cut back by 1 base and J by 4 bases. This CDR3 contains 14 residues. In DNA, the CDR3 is TGTGCCAGCAGTGAAGGGCAGGGGGGCTATGGCTACACCTTC. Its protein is CASSEGQGGYGYTF.

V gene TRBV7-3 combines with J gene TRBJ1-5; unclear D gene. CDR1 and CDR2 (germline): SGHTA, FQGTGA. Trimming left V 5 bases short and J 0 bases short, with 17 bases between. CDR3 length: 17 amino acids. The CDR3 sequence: CASSPKRAVFSNQPQHF. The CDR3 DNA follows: TGTGCCAGCAGCCCTAAACGGGCCGTTTTTAGCAATCAGCCCCAGCATTTT.

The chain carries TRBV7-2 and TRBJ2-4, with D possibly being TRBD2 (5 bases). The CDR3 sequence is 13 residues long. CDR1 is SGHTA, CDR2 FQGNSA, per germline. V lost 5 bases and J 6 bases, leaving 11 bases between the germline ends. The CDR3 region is CASSRVAGNIQYF. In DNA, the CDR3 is TGTGCCAGCAGCAGGGTCGCGGGAAACATTCAGTACTTC.

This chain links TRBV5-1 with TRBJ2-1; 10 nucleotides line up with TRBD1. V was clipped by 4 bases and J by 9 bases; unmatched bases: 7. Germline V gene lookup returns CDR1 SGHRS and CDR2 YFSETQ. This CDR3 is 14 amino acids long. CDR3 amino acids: CASSTRQGAPEQFF. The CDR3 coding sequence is TGCGCCAGCAGCACCAGACAGGGGGCCCCTGAGCAGTTCTTC.

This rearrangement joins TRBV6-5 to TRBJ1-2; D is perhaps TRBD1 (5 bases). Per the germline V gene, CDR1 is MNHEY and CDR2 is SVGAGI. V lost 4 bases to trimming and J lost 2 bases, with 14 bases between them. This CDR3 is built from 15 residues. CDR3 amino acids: CASSSSGTENYGYTF. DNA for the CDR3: TGTGCCAGCAGTTCCTCCGGGACGGAGAACTATGGCTACACCTTC.